This entry is about one TCR beta chain. The source of the sample is a study of CD8 T cells in Susac syndrome. When the RNA was reverse transcribed, random hexamers were used with an input of about 0.5 to 1 ug. TCR beta CDR3 was amplified by immunoSEQ multiplex PCR. This amplification extended across 54 Vbeta and 13 Jbeta segments. TCRdb independently ran MiXCR on the immunoSEQ multiplex PCR reads; one entry per CDR3 protein. The table lists 170,000 or so distinct CDR3 sequences, approximately 94% of them singletons. The TEMRA cells underwent FACS enrichment, while the CD8+ and CD4+ T cells underwent negative isolation. The ends lost 3 bases at V and 3 bases at J; junction bases unmatched: 8. This CDR3 has 16 residues. Germline CDR1 and CDR2: SGDLS and YYNGEE.

The sequence was obtained from a human donor with multiple sclerosis. The sample comprised CD4+ T cells from PBMCs. The chain couples TRBV9 to TRBJ2-5; TRBD1 matches at 10 bases. DNA for the CDR3: TGTGCCAGCAGCGCTCGACAGGGGGCGGCTAAAGAGACCCAGTACTTC. It is translated as CASSARQGAAKETQYF.